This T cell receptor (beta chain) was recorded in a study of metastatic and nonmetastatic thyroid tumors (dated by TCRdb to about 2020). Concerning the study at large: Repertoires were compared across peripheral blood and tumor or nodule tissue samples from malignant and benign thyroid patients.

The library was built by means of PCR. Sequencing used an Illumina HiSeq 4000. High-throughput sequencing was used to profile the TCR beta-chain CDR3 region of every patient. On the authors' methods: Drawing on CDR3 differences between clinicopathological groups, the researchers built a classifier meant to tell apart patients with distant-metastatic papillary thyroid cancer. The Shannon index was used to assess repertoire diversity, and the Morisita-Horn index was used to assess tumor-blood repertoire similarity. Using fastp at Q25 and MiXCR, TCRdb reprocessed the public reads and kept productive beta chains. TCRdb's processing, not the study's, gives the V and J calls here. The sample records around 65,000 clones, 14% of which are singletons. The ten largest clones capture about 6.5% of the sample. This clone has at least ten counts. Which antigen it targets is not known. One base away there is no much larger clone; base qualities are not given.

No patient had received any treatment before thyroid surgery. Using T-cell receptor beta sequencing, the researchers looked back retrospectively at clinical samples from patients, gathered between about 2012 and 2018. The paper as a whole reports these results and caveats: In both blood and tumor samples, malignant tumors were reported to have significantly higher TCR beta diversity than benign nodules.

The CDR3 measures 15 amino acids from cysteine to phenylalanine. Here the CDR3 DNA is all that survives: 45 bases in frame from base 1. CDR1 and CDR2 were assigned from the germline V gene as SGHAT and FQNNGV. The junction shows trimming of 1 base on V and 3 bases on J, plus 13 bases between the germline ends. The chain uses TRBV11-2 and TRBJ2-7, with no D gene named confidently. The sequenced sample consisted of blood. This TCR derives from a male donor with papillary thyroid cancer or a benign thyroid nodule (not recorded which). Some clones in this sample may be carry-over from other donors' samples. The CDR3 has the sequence CASSLVSDLSYEQYF. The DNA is TGTGCCAGCAGCTTAGTATCCGACCTAAGCTACGAGCAGTACTTC.